The rows below give T cell receptor beta chains drawn from one sample of a study of shared clonotypes between healthy human individuals. The protocol was immunoSEQ multiplex PCR, while the TCRdb copy is restricted to in-frame clones and leaves out a portion. The table records about 1.1 million clones, 75% to 85% of them present only once. The source material was memory CD4+ T cells from PBMCs. The source of these receptors is a man younger than 35 in good health. Some clones in this sample may be carry-over from other donors' samples. Each CDR3 is given with its conserved first and last residue. D genes are given only for firm matches. Rows may omit the clone size; those that give it use once, few, many or a size class.

size,D,V,J,CDR3,DNA
-,-,TRBV28,TRBJ1-4,CASSLSQVGGAEKLFF,TGTGCCAGCAGTTTATCCCAGGTGGGGGGTGCGGAAAAACTGTTTTTT
-,TRBD1,TRBV4-1,TRBJ1-4,CASSQGVKQGLEKLFF,TGCGCCAGCAGCCAAGGGGTGAAACAGGGGTTGGAAAAACTGTTTTTT
few,-,TRBV28,TRBJ1-2,CASSLANYGYTF,TGTGCCAGCAGTTTAGCGAACTATGGCTACACCTTC
-,-,TRBV5-5,TRBJ1-2,CASSDDGQRTYGYTF,TGTGCCAGCAGCGATGATGGACAGAGAACGTATGGCTACACCTTC
-,-,TRBV19,TRBJ2-1,CASSIARDNEQFF,TGTGCCAGTAGTATAGCACGGGACAATGAGCAGTTCTTC
-,-,TRBV2,TRBJ2-5,CASTTYPGKETQYF,TGTGCCAGCACCACCTACCCCGGAAAAGAGACCCAGTACTTC
many,TRBD1,TRBV15,TRBJ2-4,CATSKTGGKNIQYF,TGTGCCACCAGTAAAACAGGGGGGAAAAACATTCAGTACTTC
-,-,TRBV5-4,TRBJ2-2,CASSLVGERPGELFF,TGTGCCAGCAGCTTGGTGGGGGAGAGGCCCGGGGAGCTGTTTTTT
-,TRBD2,TRBV7-9,TRBJ2-1,CASSPMGLAGSNEQFF,TGTGCCAGCAGCCCGATGGGACTAGCGGGCTCAAATGAGCAGTTCTTC
-,TRBD2,TRBV5-6,TRBJ2-1,CASSPDLAGYNEQFF,TGTGCCAGCAGCCCCGATCTAGCGGGATACAATGAGCAGTTCTTC
few,-,TRBV9,TRBJ1-2,CASSVSGANYGYTF,TGTGCCAGCAGCGTCTCCGGAGCAAACTATGGCTACACCTTC
once,-,TRBV7-8,TRBJ1-1,CASSLTAARTEAFF,TGTGCCAGCAGCTTGACAGCAGCGAGAACTGAAGCTTTCTTT
-,-,TRBV27,TRBJ1-4,CASSLRRTNEKLFF,TGTGCCAGCAGTTTAAGGCGGACTAATGAAAAACTGTTTTTT
-,TRBD1,TRBV19,TRBJ1-1,CATVRDREFLNTEAFF,TGTGCCACGGTCCGGGACAGAGAGTTTTTGAACACTGAAGCTTTCTTT
-,-,TRBV29-1,TRBJ1-1,CSVPGAGEAFF,TGCAGCGTGCCGGGGGCGGGGGAAGCTTTCTTT
many,-,TRBV6-1,TRBJ2-5,CASSDGPATQYF,TGTGCCAGCAGTGATGGCCCGGCGACCCAGTACTTC
-,TRBD1,TRBV10-1,TRBJ2-5,CASSESTGQGTGTQYF,TGCGCCAGCAGTGAGTCAACGGGACAGGGGACGGGGACCCAGTACTTC
-,-,TRBV11-2,TRBJ1-1,CASSLDVGRDAFF,TGTGCCAGCAGCTTAGATGTTGGGAGAGATGCTTTCTTT
-,-,TRBV18,TRBJ1-3,CASSPDGTLGGNTIYF,TGTGCCAGCTCACCTGACGGGACACTGGGTGGAAACACCATATATTTT
-,-,TRBV27,TRBJ2-3,CASSLKSTDTQYF,TGTGCCAGCAGTCTTAAAAGCACAGATACGCAGTATTTT
-,TRBD1,TRBV28,TRBJ2-7,CASSPRGGQNFF,TGTGCCAGCAGTCCGAGAGGGGGACAGAACTTCTTC
-,TRBD2,TRBV28,TRBJ2-7,CASSPWTSGSLEQYF,TGTGCCAGCAGCCCTTGGACTAGCGGGAGTCTCGAGCAGTACTTC
-,TRBD2,TRBV9,TRBJ2-4,CASSANSGYKNIQYF,TGTGCCAGCAGCGCCAATAGCGGGTACAAAAACATTCAGTACTTC
-,-,TRBV2,TRBJ1-2,CASSDGLPPYGYTF,TGTGCCAGCAGCGACGGACTTCCGCCCTATGGCTACACCTTC
-,-,TRBV10-2,TRBJ1-1,CASSNRETPTEAFF,TGCGCCAGCAGTAACCGGGAGACTCCCACTGAAGCTTTCTTT
-,TRBD2,TRBV6-6,TRBJ2-1,CASTGSGTSGYNEQFF,TGTGCCAGCACCGGTTCCGGGACTAGCGGATACAATGAGCAGTTCTTC
-,TRBD2,TRBV6-5,TRBJ2-1,CASSYDLGGRGNEQFF,TGTGCCAGCAGTTACGATCTCGGCGGGAGGGGCAATGAGCAGTTCTTC
-,-,TRBV7-9,TRBJ2-2,CASSLQGRNTGELFF,TGTGCCAGCAGCCTCCAGGGGAGGAACACCGGGGAGCTGTTTTTT
many,-,TRBV5-6,TRBJ1-1,CASSLVERVNTEAFF,TGTGCCAGCAGCTTGGTGGAACGGGTGAACACTGAAGCTTTCTTT
-,TRBD1,TRBV5-4,TRBJ1-2,CASSPGQGDYGYTF,TGTGCCAGCAGCCCGGGACAGGGAGACTATGGCTACACCTTC
once,TRBD1,TRBV6-1,TRBJ2-7,CASRTGALTYEQYF,TGTGCCAGCAGGACAGGGGCCTTAACCTACGAGCAGTACTTC
-,-,TRBV2,TRBJ2-2,CASSPFSSAQNTGELFF,TGTGCCAGCAGCCCCTTCAGTAGCGCCCAGAACACCGGGGAGCTGTTTTTT
few,-,TRBV6-1,TRBJ1-2,CASSRGGPGYTF,TGTGCCAGCAGCAGGGGCGGCCCCGGCTACACCTTC
once,TRBD1,TRBV5-6,TRBJ1-1,CASRSNRGQGVAFF,TGTGCCAGCAGATCTAACAGGGGGCAAGGGGTAGCTTTCTTT
many,TRBD1,TRBV30,TRBJ2-3,CAWGPGQVTDTQYF,TGTGCCTGGGGTCCGGGACAGGTCACAGATACGCAGTATTTT
-,-,TRBV5-1,TRBJ1-3,CASSRSRANSGNTIYF,TGCGCCAGCAGCCGGTCCAGGGCCAACTCTGGAAACACCATATATTTT
-,-,TRBV7-9,TRBJ1-5,CASSFGRYNQPQHF,TGTGCCAGCAGCTTTGGCAGGTACAATCAGCCCCAGCATTTT
-,TRBD2,TRBV18,TRBJ2-1,CASSPGTSGSGRGEQFF,TGTGCCAGCTCACCAGGGACTAGCGGGAGTGGAAGGGGTGAGCAGTTCTTC